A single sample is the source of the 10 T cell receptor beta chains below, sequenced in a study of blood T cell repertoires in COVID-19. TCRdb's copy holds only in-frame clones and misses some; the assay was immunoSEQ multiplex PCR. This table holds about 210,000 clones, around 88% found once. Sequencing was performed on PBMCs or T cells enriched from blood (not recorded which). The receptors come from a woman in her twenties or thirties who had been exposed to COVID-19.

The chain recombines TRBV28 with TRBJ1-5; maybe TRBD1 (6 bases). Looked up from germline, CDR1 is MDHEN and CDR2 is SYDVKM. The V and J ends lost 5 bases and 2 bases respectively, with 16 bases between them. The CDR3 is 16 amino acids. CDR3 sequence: CASSPPRGAGNQPQHF. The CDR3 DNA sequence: TGTGCCAGCAGTCCCCCCCGGGGGGCGGGCAATCAGCCCCAGCATTTT.

The CDR3 here is CASSGGTGFNYGYTF. The CDR3 region has the DNA TGTGCCAGCAGCGGCGGGACTGGATTTAACTATGGCTACACCTTC. V and J are TRBV9 and TRBJ1-2; D perhaps matches TRBD1 (5 bases). Per the germline V gene, CDR1 is SGDLS and CDR2 is YYNGEE. Trimming pared 3 bases from V and 1 base from J, leaving 13 bases between. This CDR3 is built from 15 residues.

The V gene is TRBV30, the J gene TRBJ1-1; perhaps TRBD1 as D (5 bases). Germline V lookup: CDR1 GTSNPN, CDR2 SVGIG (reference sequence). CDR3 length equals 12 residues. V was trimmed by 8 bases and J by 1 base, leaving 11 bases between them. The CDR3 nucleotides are TGTGCCGGAAGCAGGGAGAACACTGAAGCTTTCTTT. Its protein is CAGSRENTEAFF.

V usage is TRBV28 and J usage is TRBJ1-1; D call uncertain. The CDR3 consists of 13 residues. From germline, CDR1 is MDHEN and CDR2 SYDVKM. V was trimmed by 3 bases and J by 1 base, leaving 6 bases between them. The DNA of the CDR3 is TGTGCCAGCAGTTTTAATCGGAACACTGAAGCTTTCTTT. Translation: CASSFNRNTEAFF.

In nucleotides, the CDR3 is TGTGCCAGCAGCGGGAGCGGGGGGCCGGTCCCGATTTACAATGAGCAGTTCTTC. It yields the protein CASSGSGGPVPIYNEQFF. This rearrangement joins TRBV9 to TRBJ2-1, with TRBD2 matching over 9 bases. The J segment lost 4 bases and the V segment lost 3 bases, leaving 14 bases of the junction unmatched. From germline, CDR1 is SGDLS and CDR2 YYNGEE. CDR3 length equals 18 residues.

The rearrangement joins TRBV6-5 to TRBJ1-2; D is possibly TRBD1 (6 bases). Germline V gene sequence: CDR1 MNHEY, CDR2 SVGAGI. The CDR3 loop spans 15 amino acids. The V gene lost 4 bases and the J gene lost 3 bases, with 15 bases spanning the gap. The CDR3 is CASSFRDTRDYGYTF. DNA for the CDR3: TGTGCCAGCAGTTTCCGGGACACACGAGACTATGGCTACACCTTC.

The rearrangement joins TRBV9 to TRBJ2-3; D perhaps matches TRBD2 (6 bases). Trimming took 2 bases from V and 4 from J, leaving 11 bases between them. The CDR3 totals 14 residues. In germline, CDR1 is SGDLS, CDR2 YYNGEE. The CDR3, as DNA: TGTGCCAGCAGCGTCCAAACTAGCTCAGATACGCAGTATTTT. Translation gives CASSVQTSSDTQYF. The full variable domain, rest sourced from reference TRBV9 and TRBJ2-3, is DSGVTQTPKHLITATGQRVTLRCSPRSGDLSVYWYQQSLDQGLQFLIQYYNGEERAKGNILERFSAQQFPDLHSELNLSSLELGDSALYFCASSVQTSSDTQYFGPGTRLTVL.

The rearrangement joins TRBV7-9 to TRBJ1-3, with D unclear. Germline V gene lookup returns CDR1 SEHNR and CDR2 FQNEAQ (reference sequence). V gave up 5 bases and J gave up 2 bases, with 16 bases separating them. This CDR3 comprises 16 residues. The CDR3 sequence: CASSIVRERAGNTIYF. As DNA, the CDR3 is TGTGCCAGCAGCATAGTAAGGGAGAGGGCTGGAAACACCATATATTTT.

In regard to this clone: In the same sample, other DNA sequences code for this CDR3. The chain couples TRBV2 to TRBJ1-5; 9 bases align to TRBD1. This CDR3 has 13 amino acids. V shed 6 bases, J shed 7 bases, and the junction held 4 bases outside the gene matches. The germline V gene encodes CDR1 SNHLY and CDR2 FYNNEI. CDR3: CASRGQGGQPQHF. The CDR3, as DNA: TGTGCCAGCAGGGGACAGGGCGGACAGCCCCAGCATTTT.

The CDR3, as DNA: TGTGCCAGCAGCGGGGACAGGGGATGGGCTTTCTTT. This translates into CASSGDRGWAFF. This sequence joins TRBV12-3 or TRBV12-4 and TRBJ1-1, with 10 bases matching TRBD1. After removal of 6 bases from V and 11 bases from J, the junction contained 6 bases not matched to a gene. The CDR3 contains 12 residues.